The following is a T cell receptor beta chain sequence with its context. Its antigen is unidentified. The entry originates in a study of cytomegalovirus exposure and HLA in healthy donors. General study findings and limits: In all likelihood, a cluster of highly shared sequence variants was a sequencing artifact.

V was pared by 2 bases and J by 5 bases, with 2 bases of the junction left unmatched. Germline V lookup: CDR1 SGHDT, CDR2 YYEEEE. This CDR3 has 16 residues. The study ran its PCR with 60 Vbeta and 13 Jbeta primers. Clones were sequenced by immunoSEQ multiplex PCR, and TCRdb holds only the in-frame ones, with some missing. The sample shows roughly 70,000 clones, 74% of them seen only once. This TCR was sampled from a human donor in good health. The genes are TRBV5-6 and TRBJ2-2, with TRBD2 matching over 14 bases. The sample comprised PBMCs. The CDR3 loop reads CASSFGLAGGTGELFF. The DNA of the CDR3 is TGTGCCAGCAGCTTTGGACTAGCGGGGGGAACCGGGGAGCTGTTTTTT.